One and the same sample provided the 26 T cell receptor beta chains below, sequenced in a study of cytomegalovirus exposure and HLA in healthy donors (dated by TCRdb to about 2017). The library was generated by the immunoSEQ multiplex PCR assay. A mixture of 60 forward primers for TCR Vbeta segments and 13 reverse primers for TCR Jbeta segments was used in the multiplex PCR. TCRdb stores this immuneACCESS table with in-frame sequences only. Part of the clones is absent; in the studies checked, under half of the shortfall reflects unresolved V genes, and no reason is known for the rest. The sample table contains around 130,000 clones; only one count was recorded for 80% to 85% of them. Together, the top ten hold about 1.3% of the sample. Material for sequencing was PBMCs. The receptors shown here come from a female donor in good health and CMV-seronegative.

The V and J genes are TRBV25-1 and TRBJ1-2, with 8 bases identical to TRBD1. Trimming took 4 bases from V and 1 from J; bases not matched to a gene: 5. Germline assignment: CDR1 MGHDK and CDR2 SYGVNS. The CDR3 has 15 residues. The CDR3 sequence: CASSAGQERNYGYTF. CDR3 DNA: TGTGCCAGCAGTGCGGGACAGGAGCGTAACTATGGCTACACCTTC.

This rearrangement joins TRBV28 to TRBJ2-5; the D gene is possibly TRBD2 (5 bases). Between the trimmed V and J ends, which lost 3 bases and 2 bases, there was a span of 22 bases. The CDR3 has 18 residues. Germline values: CDR1 MDHEN, CDR2 SYDVKM. The CDR3 protein is CASSFPTASNAQQETQYF. CDR3 DNA sequence: TGTGCCAGCAGTTTTCCCACCGCTAGCAATGCCCAACAAGAGACCCAGTACTTC.

This sequence joins TRBV15 and TRBJ1-1, with TRBD1 matching 7 bases. Trimming at V came to 0 bases and at J to 4 bases, leaving 2 bases not matched to a gene. There are 14 residues in the CDR3. From germline, CDR1 is LNHNV and CDR2 YYDKDF (reference sequence). CDR3 sequence (DNA): TGTGCCACCAGCAGAGAACACAGGGGCACTGAAGCTTTCTTT. This gives the protein CATSREHRGTEAFF.

This chain joins TRBV9 and TRBJ2-3, with 8 positions matching TRBD2. The V gene end was trimmed by 3 bases and the J gene end by 5 bases; junction bases not matched to a gene: 8. CDR1 is SGDLS, CDR2 YYNGEE, per germline. This CDR3 region has 15 residues. The CDR3 DNA is TGTGCCAGCAGCGAGAGCGGGAGCTTCAAAGATACGCAGTATTTT. Translation gives CASSESGSFKDTQYF.

The V gene is TRBV5-4, the J gene TRBJ2-7; 8 positions match TRBD2. The trim removed 4 bases at V and 3 bases at J, leaving 6 bases unmatched. Germline CDR1 SGHNT, CDR2 YYREEE (reference sequence). The CDR3 has 14 residues. The CDR3 here is CASSVDSGSYEQYF. The CDR3 DNA reads TGTGCCAGCAGCGTGGACAGCGGGAGCTACGAGCAGTACTTC. The variable domain in full, completed from reference TRBV5-4 and TRBJ2-7, reads ETGVTQSPTHLIKTRGQQVTLRCSSQSGHNTVSWYQQALGQGPQFIFQYYREEENGRGNFPPRFSGLQFPNYSSELNVNALELDDSALYLCASSVDSGSYEQYFGPGTRLTVT.

This clone was seen only a few times. The V call is TRBV6-4, the J call TRBJ1-1; 8 bases map to TRBD1. This CDR3 has 15 amino acids. Germline V CDR1 and CDR2: MRHNA, SNTAGT. The V and J ends lost 0 bases and 4 bases, in that order; junction bases with no gene match: 4. CDR3 amino acids: CASSDSIDRGTEAFF. In DNA, the CDR3 is TGTGCCAGCAGTGACTCGATCGACAGGGGCACTGAAGCTTTCTTT.

The rearrangement uses TRBV4-1 and TRBJ1-2; TRBD1 matches 7 bases. The CDR3 contains 15 residues. Trimming cost V 0 bases and J 6 bases; bases outside gene matches: 7. Per germline, CDR1 MGHRA and CDR2 YSYEKL. Here the CDR3 DNA reads TGCGCCAGCAGCCAAGAAGGGACAGAGAGGGATGGCTACACCTTC. Amino acid sequence: CASSQEGTERDGYTF.

The chain links TRBV6-5 to TRBJ2-7; no firm D call. CDR3 length: 14 residues. Germline lookup yields CDR1 MNHEY and CDR2 SVGAGI. V lost 6 bases, J lost 3 bases, and 15 bases lay in between. The CDR3 DNA follows: TGTGCCAGCAGATCCTTAGACGGGTACTACGAGCAGTACTTC. Translated, it gives CASRSLDGYYEQYF.

This clone occurred a few times. The J gene is TRBJ2-7, the V gene TRBV25-1; 7 nucleotides match TRBD2. With 6 bases clipped from V and 2 bases from J, the junction kept 4 bases outside the gene matches. This CDR3 has 13 amino acids. CDR1 is MGHDK, CDR2 SYGVNS, per germline. The CDR3 loop is CASRGSGAYEQYF. The CDR3 region has the DNA TGTGCCAGCAGGGGGAGCGGGGCCTACGAGCAGTACTTC.

About this clone itself: The final CDR3 position lacks the conserved phenylalanine or tryptophan, pointing to a likely read error. The chain joins TRBV6-6 to TRBJ1-1; D remains unclear. The germline CDR1 and CDR2 sequences are MNHNY and SVGAGI (reference sequence). CDR3 length: 16 residues. V was clipped by 0 bases and J by 4 bases, with 15 bases between them. CDR3 region: CASSYSLLRVGTEAFV. As DNA, the CDR3 is TGTGCCAGCAGTTACTCGTTGTTGCGGGTGGGCACTGAAGCTTTCGTT.

The rearrangement uses TRBV9 and TRBJ1-2, with 9 bases identical to TRBD1. This CDR3 is built from 13 residues. Germline CDR1 is SGDLS and CDR2 is YYNGEE. J gave up 7 bases and V 4 bases, and 5 bases lay outside the gene matches. The CDR3 DNA sequence: TGTGCCAGCAGCTCGGGACAGGGAATTGGCTACACCTTC. Amino acid sequence: CASSSGQGIGYTF.

The gene calls are TRBV9 and TRBJ1-2; D is ambiguous. The V and J ends lost 0 bases and 7 bases respectively, with 7 bases between them. Germline V gene lookup returns CDR1 SGDLS and CDR2 YYNGEE. The CDR3 has 12 residues. CDR3 protein: CASSVGSVGYTF. The CDR3 nucleotides read TGTGCCAGCAGCGTAGGAAGCGTTGGCTACACCTTC.

This chain connects TRBV25-1 to TRBJ1-2, with TRBD1 matching 7 bases. J lost 8 bases, V lost 5 bases, and 2 bases had no gene match. From germline, CDR1 is MGHDK and CDR2 SYGVNS. The CDR3 contains 11 residues. DNA of the CDR3: TGTGCCAGCAGTAAGGGACAGGGCTACACCTTC. It specifies CASSKGQGYTF.

This rearrangement joins TRBV4-1 to TRBJ2-7; D is unclear. The CDR3 is 15 residues long. Germline V gives CDR1 MGHRA, CDR2 YSYEKL. Trimming pared 0 bases from V and 5 bases from J, leaving 14 bases between. The CDR3 loop reads CASSQESLTFHEQYF. The CDR3 coding sequence is TGCGCCAGCAGCCAAGAAAGCCTCACCTTTCACGAGCAGTACTTC.

This chain uses TRBV6-1 with TRBJ2-7; D may be TRBD2 (5 bases). This CDR3 spans 17 amino acids. Per germline, CDR1 MNHNS and CDR2 SASEGT. The V and J ends lost 0 bases and 0 bases respectively, with 15 bases between them. In nucleotides, the CDR3 is TGTGCCAGCAGTGAAGCGGTAGGCGGGTCAACCTCCTACGAGCAGTACTTC. Protein: CASSEAVGGSTSYEQYF.

The gene calls are TRBV5-4 and TRBJ2-5; 7 bases are shared with TRBD1. This CDR3 spans 15 amino acids. Germline CDR1 and CDR2: SGHNT and YYREEE (reference sequence). Trimming removed 0 bases from V and 1 base from J; junction bases left unmatched: 3. The DNA of the CDR3 is TGTGCCAGCAGCTTGGCGGGACAGATCCAAGAGACCCAGTACTTC. It is translated as CASSLAGQIQETQYF. The full variable domain, its missing parts supplied by reference TRBV5-4 and TRBJ2-5, is ETGVTQSPTHLIKTRGQQVTLRCSSQSGHNTVSWYQQALGQGPQFIFQYYREEENGRGNFPPRFSGLQFPNYSSELNVNALELDDSALYLCASSLAGQIQETQYFGPGTRLLVL.

V usage is TRBV15 and J usage is TRBJ1-5, with TRBD1 as a possible D gene (5 bases). The CDR3 is made up of 17 amino acids. Germline V gene lookup returns CDR1 LNHNV and CDR2 YYDKDF (reference sequence). With 3 bases removed from V and 2 bases from J, the gap between germline ends came to 17 bases. The DNA of the CDR3 is TGTGCCACCAGCAGCATGTCCGGGGGGGATGGCAATCAGCCCCAGCATTTT. Protein product: CATSSMSGGDGNQPQHF.

Only a few counts were recorded for this clone. V gene TRBV10-1 combines with J gene TRBJ2-5, with 11 bases fitting TRBD2. Germline-derived CDR1 and CDR2 are WNHNN and SYGVQD (reference sequence). CDR3 length: 16 amino acids. After removal of 5 bases from V and 5 bases from J, the junction contained 10 bases not matched to a gene. CDR3 DNA: TGCGCCAGCAGTCCGGGACTAGCGGCCCAGGGGGAGACCCAGTACTTC. It is translated as CASSPGLAAQGETQYF.

The genes are TRBV30 and TRBJ2-1; 9 nucleotides line up with TRBD1. Trimming cost V 2 bases and J 8 bases; bases outside gene matches: 4. The CDR3 length is 13 residues. Per germline, CDR1 GTSNPN and CDR2 SVGIG (reference sequence). The DNA for the CDR3 is TGTGCCTGGAGTCCGGGACAGGGATATGAGCAGTTCTTC. Its protein product is CAWSPGQGYEQFF.

The chain links TRBV5-1 to TRBJ2-2; D remains ambiguous. V was shortened by 0 bases and J by 3 bases, with 3 bases between the two germline ends. The CDR3 length is 13 residues. Germline V gene lookup returns CDR1 SGHRS and CDR2 YFSETQ. In nucleotides, the CDR3 is TGCGCCAGCAGCTTGGCATACACCGGGGAGCTGTTTTTT. This sequence encodes CASSLAYTGELFF. Full variable domain (rest looked up from reference TRBV5-1 and TRBJ2-2): KAGVTQTPRYLIKTRGQQVTLSCSPISGHRSVSWYQQTPGQGLQFLFEYFSETQRNKGNFPGRFSGRQFSNSRSEMNVSTLELGDSALYLCASSLAYTGELFFGEGSRLTVL.

The chain carries TRBV6-1 and TRBJ1-5, with 10 bases matching TRBD1. The germline V gene encodes CDR1 MNHNS and CDR2 SASEGT. The CDR3 spans 16 residues. Trimming removed 3 bases from V and 2 bases from J; junction bases left unmatched: 4. The CDR3 loop is CASSDTGTGGNQPQHF. The DNA of the CDR3 is TGTGCCAGCAGTGACACCGGGACAGGGGGCAATCAGCCCCAGCATTTT.

The V call is TRBV9, the J call TRBJ2-3, with D maybe TRBD2 (6 bases). V dropped 2 bases and J dropped 6 bases, with 10 bases sitting between them. Germline-derived CDR1 and CDR2 are SGDLS and YYNGEE. The CDR3 runs 13 residues. The CDR3 is CASSVGGPDTQYF. The CDR3 DNA reads as TGTGCCAGCAGCGTGGGAGGTCCGGATACGCAGTATTTT.

V usage is TRBV5-5 and J usage is TRBJ2-3; 9 bases fit TRBD1. The CDR3 totals 17 residues. Germline V gives CDR1 SGHKS, CDR2 YYEKEE (reference sequence). Trimming took 0 bases from V and 0 from J; bases not matched to a gene: 5. The CDR3: CASSLGHRGLSTDTQYF. CDR3 nucleotide sequence: TGTGCCAGCAGCTTGGGGCACAGGGGGCTAAGCACAGATACGCAGTATTTT. The full variable domain, its missing parts supplied by reference TRBV5-5 and TRBJ2-3, is DAGVTQSPTHLIKTRGQQVTLRCSPISGHKSVSWYQQVLGQGPQFIFQYYEKEERGRGNFPDRFSARQFPNYSSELNVNALLLGDSALYLCASSLGHRGLSTDTQYFGPGTRLTVL.

The chain carries TRBV27 and TRBJ2-1; 7 nucleotides agree with TRBD1. The V gene's germline CDR1 is MNHEY and CDR2 SMNVEV (reference sequence). V lost 6 bases and J lost 8; bases outside the gene matches: 10. The CDR3 covers 14 residues. The CDR3, as DNA: TGTGCCAGCAGCCTCGGGACAGTTATCGATGAGCAGTTCTTC. This encodes CASSLGTVIDEQFF.

The chain is built from TRBV5-6 and TRBJ2-7; TRBD1 might be the D (6 bases). V shed 3 bases and J shed 7 bases, with 17 bases lying between them. Looked up from germline, CDR1 is SGHDT and CDR2 is YYEEEE. This CDR3 spans 14 amino acids. CDR3: CASSSRGSSTEQYF. CDR3 DNA sequence: TGTGCCAGCAGCTCTAGGGGGTCCTCTACGGAGCAGTACTTC.

The gene calls are TRBV2 and TRBJ1-5; tentative D call: TRBD1 (6 bases). This CDR3 is built from 16 residues. V shed 3 bases and J shed 0 bases, with 12 bases lying between them. Germline CDR1 SNHLY, CDR2 FYNNEI. The CDR3 reads CASSEWVRGSNQPQHF. In DNA form, the CDR3 reads TGTGCCAGCAGTGAGTGGGTCAGGGGTAGCAATCAGCCCCAGCATTTT.